Below, 10 T cell receptor beta chains from the same sample are listed, as sequenced in a study of patients and donors after allogeneic stem cell transplantation. TCRdb independently ran MiXCR on the RT-PCR reads; one entry per CDR3 protein. The data contain over 400,000 distinct CDR3 sequences, around 16% of them singletons. What was sequenced was blood, either unsorted or a sorted T cell fraction (not recorded which). The receptor set was obtained from a human donor who was either an allogeneic HSCT recipient or a stem cell or donor lymphocyte infusion donor (not recorded which). It is not recorded whose cells these are; they may come from a transplant donor.

This clonotype was recorded a few times. In nucleotides, the CDR3 is TGTGCCAGCAGCTTATTCGCCGGGGGTGGGAATTCACCCCTCCACTTT. The encoded protein is CASSLFAGGGNSPLHF. The chain links TRBV7-9 to TRBJ1-6, with D possibly being TRBD1 (5 bases). The V gene's germline CDR1 is SEHNR and CDR2 FQNEAQ (reference sequence). This CDR3 contains 16 residues. V lost 2 bases, J lost 7 bases, and 15 bases lay in between.

The chain employs TRBV29-1 and TRBJ1-2, with a possible D match to TRBD1 (5 bases). There are 16 residues in the CDR3. Trimming took off 5 bases at V and 2 bases at J, with 21 bases between the two ends. Germline V gene data show CDR1 as SQVTM and CDR2 as ANQGSEA. The CDR3 DNA sequence: TGCAGCGTTCCCTTAGGGCAGGGCACCTTCAACTATGGCTACACCTTC. As protein: CSVPLGQGTFNYGYTF.

This clonotype was counted ten times or more. The chain couples TRBV10-3 to TRBJ2-2, with a possible D match to TRBD1 (5 bases). The germline gives CDR1 ENHRY, CDR2 SYGVKD. Trimming removed 6 bases from V and 5 bases from J, with 13 bases in between. The CDR3 covers 14 residues. The CDR3 sequence: CAISPKRGTGELFF. The CDR3 DNA reads TGTGCCATCAGCCCCAAAAGGGGTACCGGGGAGCTGTTTTTT.

The chain employs TRBV12-3 or TRBV12-4 and TRBJ1-1; D is uncertain. The CDR3 covers 14 residues. The germline V and J ends were trimmed by 7 bases and 6 bases, with 18 bases remaining between them. This CDR3 reads CASTPRIRASEAFF. Written as DNA, the CDR3 is TGTGCCAGCACTCCTAGAATTAGGGCTTCTGAAGCTTTCTTT.

In this sample, this clonotype turned up a few times. The chain is built from TRBV9 and TRBJ2-2; 10 positions agree with TRBD2. V lost 4 bases to trimming and J lost 6 bases; unmatched junction nucleotides: 6. This CDR3 is 15 amino acids long. Germline V gene sequence: CDR1 SGDLS, CDR2 YYNGEE. The CDR3 sequence is CASSLSGGIAGELFF. The CDR3 DNA follows: TGTGCCAGCAGCCTTAGCGGGGGGATCGCCGGGGAGCTGTTTTTT.

This clonotype appeared a few times. The chain links TRBV5-1 to TRBJ2-6; TRBD1 matches at 7 bases. The CDR3 contains 16 residues. Losses at the gene ends were 6 bases for V and 0 bases for J; bases not matched to a gene: 6. Germline-derived CDR1 and CDR2 are SGHRS and YFSETQ. CDR3 in DNA: TGCGCCAGCATCGGGACAGACCGCTCTGGGGCCAACGTCCTGACTTTC. Translated, it gives CASIGTDRSGANVLTF. The whole variable domain, remainder taken from reference TRBV5-1 and TRBJ2-6, is KAGVTQTPRYLIKTRGQQVTLSCSPISGHRSVSWYQQTPGQGLQFLFEYFSETQRNKGNFPGRFSGRQFSNSRSEMNVSTLELGDSALYLCASIGTDRSGANVLTFGAGSRLTVL.

V gene TRBV21-1 combines with J gene TRBJ1-2; the D call TRBD1 from the table was never checked on the DNA. TRBV21-1 is described as a pseudogene. The CDR3 is made up of 15 amino acids. The CDR3 DNA follows: TGTGCCAGCAGCAAAGTAAACAGGGGGAACTATGGCTACACCTTC. It translates to CASSKVNRGNYGYTF.

Ten or more counts support this clonotype. V is TRBV7-7 and J is TRBJ2-3; 12 nucleotides match TRBD2. Germline-derived CDR1 and CDR2 are SSHAT and FNYEAQ (reference sequence). The length of the CDR3 is 16 residues. V shed 5 bases, J shed 3 bases, and the junction held 6 bases outside the gene matches. The CDR3 DNA sequence: TGTGCCAGCAGCCCCGGACTAGCGGGAATTACAGATACGCAGTATTTT. Residues: CASSPGLAGITDTQYF.

The sample holds many counts of this clonotype. The gene calls are TRBV6-1 and TRBJ2-5; weak D call: TRBD2 (6 bases). V was shortened by 6 bases and J by 1 base, with 9 bases between the two germline ends. There are 13 residues in the CDR3. The V gene's germline CDR1 is MNHNS and CDR2 SASEGT. CDR3 DNA sequence: TGTGCCAGCAGACGGGACTTCCAAGAGACCCAGTACTTC. Encoded protein: CASRRDFQETQYF.

This clonotype has only a few counts. Here the CDR3 DNA reads TGTGCCAGCAGCTTGGGCGATAAGAACACCGGGGAGCTGTTTTTT. Its translation: CASSLGDKNTGELFF. The chain is built from TRBV11-3 and TRBJ2-2, with unresolved D. This CDR3 has 15 amino acids. Deletions cut 3 bases from V and 1 base from J, with 9 bases between. Per germline, CDR1 SGHNT and CDR2 YENEEA.